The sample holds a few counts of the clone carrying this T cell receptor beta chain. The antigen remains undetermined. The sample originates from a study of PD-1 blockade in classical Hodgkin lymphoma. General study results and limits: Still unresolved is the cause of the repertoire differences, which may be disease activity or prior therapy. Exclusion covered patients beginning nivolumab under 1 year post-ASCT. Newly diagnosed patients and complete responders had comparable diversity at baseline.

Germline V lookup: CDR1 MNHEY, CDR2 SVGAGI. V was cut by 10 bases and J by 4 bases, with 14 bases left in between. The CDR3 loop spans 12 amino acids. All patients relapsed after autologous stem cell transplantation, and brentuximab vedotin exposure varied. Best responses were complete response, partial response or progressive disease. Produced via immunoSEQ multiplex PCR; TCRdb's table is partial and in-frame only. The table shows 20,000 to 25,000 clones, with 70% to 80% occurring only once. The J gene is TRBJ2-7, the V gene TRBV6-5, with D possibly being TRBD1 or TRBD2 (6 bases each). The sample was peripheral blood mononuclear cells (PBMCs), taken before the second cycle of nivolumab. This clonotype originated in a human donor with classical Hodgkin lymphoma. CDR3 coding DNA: TGTGCCATAGGGGGGAGTAAATACGAGCAGTACTTC. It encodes CAIGGSKYEQYF.